Following are 30 T cell receptor beta chains from one sample sequenced in a study of blood T cell repertoires in COVID-19. Here immunoSEQ multiplex PCR was the method, and the copy in TCRdb shows in-frame clones only, minus some. Here the sample spans some 96,000 clones, about 82% being singletons. The sample consisted of peripheral blood. The receptors originated from a man aged 50-60 years with active or convalescent COVID-19.

The genes are TRBV19 and TRBJ2-3; D might be TRBD1 (5 bases). V lost 2 bases, J lost 0 bases, and 12 bases lay in between. In germline, CDR1 is LNHDA, CDR2 SQIVND (reference sequence). The CDR3 is 16 residues long. The CDR3 DNA reads as TGTGCCAGTAGTATAAGGGGATTTTCTAGCACAGATACGCAGTATTTT. Its translation is CASSIRGFSSTDTQYF. Complete variable domain (other parts from reference TRBV19 and TRBJ2-3): DGGITQSPKYLFRKEGQNVTLSCEQNLNHDAMYWYRQDPGQGLRLIYYSQIVNDFQKGDIAEGYSVSREKKESFPLTVTSAQKNPTAFYLCASSIRGFSSTDTQYFGPGTRLTVL.

The gene calls are TRBV5-4 and TRBJ2-3; 7 nucleotides line up with TRBD1. The junction had 10 bases not matched to a gene; V was cut back by 5 bases and J by 1 base. The CDR3 runs 16 residues. The germline gives CDR1 SGHNT, CDR2 YYREEE (reference sequence). The CDR3 spells CASSPSSGGGTDTQYF. The CDR3 DNA sequence: TGTGCCAGCAGTCCCAGTTCAGGGGGTGGCACAGATACGCAGTATTTT. The full variable domain, in which reference TRBV5-4 and TRBJ2-3 provide the parts outside the CDR3, is ETGVTQSPTHLIKTRGQQVTLRCSSQSGHNTVSWYQQALGQGPQFIFQYYREEENGRGNFPPRFSGLQFPNYSSELNVNALELDDSALYLCASSPSSGGGTDTQYFGPGTRLTVL.

In regard to this clone: No DNA is shown, since the ends of the CDR3 on it are uncertain; the CDR3 is the one TCRdb lists. The CDR3 region is CASSPRERSPGSCFF. The rearrangement joins TRBV19 to TRBJ2-2; no DNA check was done on the table's D call, TRBD2. The CDR3 numbers 15 amino acids, ends counted. CDR1 and CDR2 from the germline V gene are LNHDA and SQIVND (reference sequence).

The J gene is TRBJ1-6, the V gene TRBV7-3; 11 bases map to TRBD1. Germline values: CDR1 SGHTA, CDR2 FQGTGA. Trimming cost V 2 bases and J 9 bases; bases outside gene matches: 6. CDR3 size: 16 residues. CDR3 amino acids: CASSLGGTGGGSPLHF. The CDR3 region has the DNA TGTGCCAGCAGCTTAGGAGGGACAGGGGGGGGTTCACCCCTCCACTTT. The whole variable domain, filled in from reference TRBV7-3 and TRBJ1-6, reads GAGVSQTPSNKVTEKGKYVELRCDPISGHTALYWYRQSLGQGPEFLIYFQGTGAADDSGLPNDRFFAVRPEGSVSTLKIQRTERGDSAVYLCASSLGGTGGGSPLHFGNGTRLTVT.

V gene TRBV4-1 combines with J gene TRBJ2-3, with 10 nucleotides matching TRBD1. The length of the CDR3 is 14 residues. Germline lookup yields CDR1 MGHRA and CDR2 YSYEKL. Trimming removed 4 bases from V and 3 bases from J; junction bases left unmatched: 1. The CDR3 loop reads CASSRGQGTDTQYF. CDR3 bases: TGCGCCAGCAGCCGGGGACAGGGGACAGATACGCAGTATTTT.

The rearrangement joins TRBV25-1 to TRBJ2-7, with no clear D. Deletions cut 6 bases from V and 4 bases from J, with 19 bases between. Germline CDR1 is MGHDK and CDR2 is SYGVNS. This CDR3 region has 15 residues. DNA for the CDR3: TGTGCCAGCAGGAGCACGCCGCCCGACGGGTACGAGCAGTACTTC. Translating gives CASRSTPPDGYEQYF.

The rearrangement links TRBV6-6 to TRBJ2-1; 8 bases match TRBD2. CDR3 length: 16 residues. V dropped 5 bases and J dropped 4; count of bases not matched to a gene: 10. Germline CDR1 is MNHNY and CDR2 is SVGAGI (reference sequence). DNA for the CDR3: TGTGCCAGCAGTCGGCCGGGGGGGCCTAAGTACAATGAGCAGTTCTTC. Protein product: CASSRPGGPKYNEQFF.

About this clone itself: Additional DNA sequences in this sample encode the identical CDR3. J is TRBJ1-1 and V is TRBV6-5, with D uncertain. The CDR3 has 12 residues. The V end was cut by 3 bases, the J end by 8 bases, with 10 bases between. Looked up from germline, CDR1 is MNHEY and CDR2 is SVGAGI. The CDR3, as DNA: TGTGCCAGCAGTTATCTCCGGGGAGAAGCTTTCTTT. Translated, it gives CASSYLRGEAFF.

The chain joins TRBV3-1 (or the pseudogene TRBV3-2) to TRBJ2-1; D is perhaps TRBD2 (6 bases). Trimming cost V 0 bases and J 7 bases, with 13 bases left between them. The germline V gene encodes CDR1 LGHDT and CDR2 YNNKEL (reference sequence). The CDR3 consists of 15 residues. The CDR3 region has the DNA TGTGCCAGCAGCCAAGAGCGGGGCCGGGGGAATGAGCAGTTCTTC. Encoded protein: CASSQERGRGNEQFF.

V usage is TRBV5-1 and J usage is TRBJ2-1; 8 bases match TRBD2. In germline, CDR1 is SGHRS, CDR2 YFSETQ. J lost 10 bases, V lost 0 bases, and 9 bases had no gene match. This CDR3 contains 15 residues. The CDR3 here is CASSLGLASAREQFF. CDR3 DNA sequence: TGCGCCAGCAGCTTGGGACTAGCGAGTGCTAGGGAGCAGTTCTTC.

The chain is built from TRBV5-4 and TRBJ2-1, with TRBD2 as a possible D gene (5 bases). The V end lost 4 bases, the J end lost 8 bases, and 19 bases lay between the germline ends. The length of the CDR3 is 15 residues. CDR1 and CDR2 from the germline V gene are SGHNT and YYREEE (reference sequence). This CDR3 reads CASSPSGGWVYEQFF. CDR3 coding DNA: TGTGCCAGCAGCCCCTCGGGCGGGTGGGTCTATGAGCAGTTCTTC.

The chain carries TRBV18 and TRBJ1-1, with 9 bases lining up with TRBD1. V lost 3 bases to trimming and J lost 4 bases; unmatched junction nucleotides: 3. The CDR3 spans 14 residues. Per the germline V gene, CDR1 is KGHSH and CDR2 is LQKENI. The CDR3 coding sequence is TGTGCCAGCTCACCCGGGACAGGGTCCACTGAAGCTTTCTTT. Its translation is CASSPGTGSTEAFF.

This clone was seen just once. The chain combines TRBV7-2 with TRBJ1-2; 8 positions match TRBD1. The CDR3 is 16 amino acids. Looked up from germline, CDR1 is SGHTA and CDR2 is FQGNSA. The V gene end was trimmed by 2 bases and the J gene end by 8 bases; junction bases not matched to a gene: 13. CDR3 nucleotides: TGTGCCAGCAGCTTACAGCCCGGACAGGGCTCAGGGGGCTACACCTTC. Its protein product is CASSLQPGQGSGGYTF.

The chain joins TRBV11-2 to TRBJ2-3; 7 nucleotides agree with TRBD2. CDR1 is SGHAT and CDR2 is FQNNGV in the germline V gene. The CDR3 is 16 amino acids. The J segment lost 7 bases and the V segment lost 4 bases, leaving 14 bases of the junction unmatched. The CDR3 is CASSSRASGGIYTQYF. CDR3 DNA sequence: TGTGCCAGCAGCTCCCGGGCTAGCGGAGGTATCTATACGCAGTATTTT.

This clone was seen at least ten times. The V gene is TRBV30, the J gene TRBJ2-2, with no clear D. V shed 5 bases and J shed 7 bases, with 14 bases lying between them. CDR3 length equals 13 residues. CDR1 GTSNPN and CDR2 SVGIG come from the germline V gene (reference sequence). The CDR3 region is CAWPSEYSGELFF. CDR3 sequence (DNA): TGTGCCTGGCCTTCAGAGTACAGCGGGGAGCTGTTTTTT.

V is TRBV5-8 and J is TRBJ1-1; D gene uncertain. Trimming stripped 6 bases from V and 5 bases from J, with 14 bases between. The CDR3 runs to 13 residues. Germline CDR1 reads SGHTS; CDR2 reads YDEGEE. The CDR3 here is CASTTYGGTEAFF. Written as DNA, the CDR3 is TGTGCCAGCACCACTTATGGCGGGACTGAAGCTTTCTTT.

This sequence joins TRBV11-3 and TRBJ1-3; TRBD1 matches 12 bases. The CDR3 has 17 amino acids. V trimming: 3 bases; J trimming: 4 bases; junction bases outside the gene matches: 7. CDR1 and CDR2 from the germline V gene are SGHNT and YENEEA. The chain's CDR3 is CASSFEGQGALGNTIYF. The DNA for the CDR3 is TGTGCCAGCAGCTTCGAGGGACAGGGGGCGCTCGGAAACACCATATATTTT.

CDR3 in amino acids: CASTLTGFGTEAFF. DNA of the CDR3: TGTGCCAGTACCCTGACAGGGTTTGGCACTGAAGCTTTCTTT. The V call is TRBV19, the J call TRBJ1-1; 7 nucleotides line up with TRBD1. V lost 7 bases and J lost 4; bases outside the gene matches: 9. The CDR3 loop spans 14 amino acids. Per germline, CDR1 LNHDA and CDR2 SQIVND (reference sequence). The complete variable domain, with remaining parts taken from reference TRBV19 and TRBJ1-1, reads DGGITQSPKYLFRKEGQNVTLSCEQNLNHDAMYWYRQDPGQGLRLIYYSQIVNDFQKGDIAEGYSVSREKKESFPLTVTSAQKNPTAFYLCASTLTGFGTEAFFGQGTRLTVV.

This sequence joins TRBV5-6 and TRBJ1-1; D remains ambiguous. From germline, CDR1 is SGHDT and CDR2 YYEEEE. The CDR3 has 12 amino acids. The ends were cut back, 2 bases at V and 4 bases at J, with 6 bases in the middle. The CDR3 loop is CASSFRSTEAFF. The DNA for the CDR3 is TGTGCCAGCAGCTTCCGTAGCACTGAAGCTTTCTTT.

The V and J genes are TRBV7-2 and TRBJ1-2; D is possibly TRBD1 (5 bases). The V and J ends lost 1 base and 4 bases respectively, with 7 bases between them. This CDR3 has 13 residues. The germline CDR1 and CDR2 sequences are SGHTA and FQGNSA. CDR3 region: CASSLGGSYGYTF. The CDR3 nucleotides read TGTGCCAGCAGCTTAGGGGGCAGCTATGGCTACACCTTC.

This sequence joins TRBV27 and TRBJ2-7; D gene ambiguous. The V end was cut by 3 bases, the J end by 5 bases, with 11 bases between. CDR1 is MNHEY, CDR2 SMNVEV, per germline (reference sequence). The CDR3 consists of 13 residues. CDR3 DNA sequence: TGTGCCAGCAGTTTCGATTGGGCAAACGAGCAGTACTTC. It encodes CASSFDWANEQYF.

V gene TRBV19 combines with J gene TRBJ1-2; 7 bases line up with TRBD1. The germline CDR1 and CDR2 sequences are LNHDA and SQIVND (reference sequence). This CDR3 comprises 13 residues. V lost 6 bases to trimming and J lost 3 bases; unmatched junction nucleotides: 4. Here the CDR3 reads CASRKGADYGYTF. The CDR3 coding sequence is TGTGCCAGTAGAAAGGGGGCCGACTATGGCTACACCTTC.

The CDR3 DNA follows: TGTGCCAGCAGCGATCAGGGAAACTATGGCTACACCTTC. Translated: CASSDQGNYGYTF. This chain links TRBV6-6 with TRBJ1-2, with D tentatively TRBD1 (5 bases). V was shortened by 6 bases and J by 2 bases, with 10 bases between the two germline ends. The CDR3 is made up of 13 amino acids. CDR1 and CDR2 (germline): MNHNY, SVGAGI (reference sequence).

The table lists this clone with a few counts. The J gene is TRBJ1-5, the V gene TRBV24-1; D unclear. CDR1 KGHDR and CDR2 SFDVKD come from the germline V gene. CDR3 size: 12 residues. Trimming stripped 3 bases from V and 9 bases from J, with 8 bases between. CDR3: CATSDASGPQHF. CDR3 coding DNA: TGTGCCACCAGTGATGCCAGTGGGCCCCAGCATTTT.

This rearrangement joins TRBV27 to TRBJ1-2; a weak D match, TRBD1 (5 bases). The germline CDR1 and CDR2 sequences are MNHEY and SMNVEV (reference sequence). The germline V and J ends were trimmed by 6 bases and 4 bases, with 12 bases remaining between them. The CDR3 is 13 residues long. The CDR3 nucleotides are TGTGCCAGCAGCTCAAACGGGGGCTATGGCTACACCTTC. Protein product: CASSSNGGYGYTF.

This chain connects TRBV7-3 to TRBJ2-2, with D perhaps matching TRBD2 (6 bases). The germline V gene encodes CDR1 SGHTA and CDR2 FQGTGA. Trimming removed 5 bases at V and 3 bases at J, with 16 bases between. The CDR3 has 16 amino acids. This CDR3 is CASSPLDRGYTGELFF. The CDR3 DNA follows: TGTGCCAGCAGCCCGCTCGATCGGGGGTACACCGGGGAGCTGTTTTTT.

This chain joins TRBV12-3 or TRBV12-4 and TRBJ1-1; 7 bases line up with TRBD1. The CDR3 covers 13 residues. The trim removed 6 bases at V and 1 base at J, leaving 2 bases unmatched. CDR3 coding DNA: TGTGCCAGCAGGCGGACAGGGAACACTGAAGCTTTCTTT. It codes for CASRRTGNTEAFF.

This clone was detected a few times. This chain joins TRBV9 and TRBJ2-5; D may be TRBD1 (7 bases). V lost 2 bases to trimming and J lost 5 bases, with 13 bases between them. The CDR3 sequence is 14 residues long. Germline CDR1 and CDR2: SGDLS and YYNGEE. The CDR3 reads CASSVSSGGETQYF. CDR3 DNA sequence: TGTGCCAGCAGCGTGAGCTCAGGGGGGGAGACCCAGTACTTC.

Note on this clone: This sample includes further DNA sequences coding for the same CDR3. The gene calls are TRBV9 and TRBJ2-1, with D uncertain. Germline-derived CDR1 and CDR2 are SGDLS and YYNGEE. The CDR3 runs 15 residues. V was shortened by 0 bases and J by 0 bases, with 7 bases between the two germline ends. The CDR3 bases are TGTGCCAGCAGCGTAGAACCCAGCTCCTACAATGAGCAGTTCTTC. Protein sequence: CASSVEPSSYNEQFF.

The chain has TRBV11-1 and TRBJ2-5; D might be TRBD2 (5 bases). Looked up from germline, CDR1 is SGHAT and CDR2 is FQDESV (reference sequence). The V end lost 2 bases, the J end lost 4 bases, and 14 bases lay between the germline ends. The CDR3 length is 15 residues. The CDR3, as DNA: TGTGCCAGCAGCTTAAGGAAAGGAGGATTAGAGACCCAGTACTTC. It codes for CASSLRKGGLETQYF.